This T cell receptor (beta chain) was documented in a study of blood T cell repertoires in COVID-19. At the level of the study: Nucleic acid was either cDNA or gDNA, and it came from T cells, B-cell-depleted T cells, or PBMCs.

Germline assignment: CDR1 KGHSH and CDR2 LQKENI. V lost 6 bases to trimming and J lost 8 bases; unmatched junction nucleotides: 9. There are 14 residues in the CDR3. In the original workflow: Amplification from reference gene primers served as the basis for estimated nucleated cell counts. Assay used: immunoSEQ multiplex PCR; TCRdb lists only in-frame clones, some missing. Clone size and V and J calls were adopted from that table, with D and trimming inferred from the DNA. The sample includes roughly 48,000 clones, around nine tenths seen only once; the top ten take approximately 14%. The chain combines TRBV18 with TRBJ2-1; TRBD1 matches at 8 bases. This TCR was recovered from a human donor in a cohort sampled during active COVID-19. Sequencing input: peripheral blood. The CDR3 sequence: CASSFGQGYDEQFF. The CDR3 DNA reads TGTGCCAGCTCTTTCGGACAGGGTTATGATGAGCAGTTCTTC.